These 24 T cell receptor beta chains share one sample of origin, sequenced in a study of CD8+CD57+ T cells in acquired aplastic anemia. Using genomic DNA as the template, TCR beta VDJ and CDR3 profiling was carried out. TCRdb analysed the reads with MiXCR anew, one entry per CDR3 protein. Of about 180,000 distinct CDR3 sequences listed, roughly 48% are singletons. Whoever was chosen for sequencing had shown CD8+CD57+ cell expansion by flow cytometry. Sequences were obtained from sorted CD4+, CD8+, or CD8+CD57+ T cells (not recorded which) from PBMCs. The receptors shown here come from a human donor with aplastic anemia.

This clonotype was observed a few times. The rearrangement joins TRBV2 to TRBJ2-2; 8 nucleotides align to TRBD1. This CDR3 region has 15 residues. Germline CDR1 is SNHLY and CDR2 is FYNNEI. V lost 6 bases and J lost 6; bases outside the gene matches: 9. The CDR3 spells CASSADRGGSGELFF. The CDR3 coding sequence is TGTGCCAGCAGCGCTGACAGGGGCGGTTCCGGGGAGCTGTTTTTT. The whole variable domain, remainder taken from reference TRBV2 and TRBJ2-2, is EPEVTQTPSHQVTQMGQEVILRCVPISNHLYFYWYRQILGQKVEFLVSFYNNEISEKSEIFDDQFSVERPDGSNFTLKIRSTKLEDSAMYFCASSADRGGSGELFFGEGSRLTVL.

The chain carries TRBV14 and TRBJ2-1; perhaps D is TRBD1 or TRBD2 (5 bases each). CDR3 length: 13 amino acids. CDR1 is SGHDN and CDR2 is FVKESK in the germline V gene. Trimming took off 0 bases at V and 9 bases at J, with 9 bases between the two ends. The CDR3 region has the DNA TGTGCCAGCAGCCAAGATCTTGGGGGTGAGCAGTTCTTC. Translated, it gives CASSQDLGGEQFF.

This clonotype was recorded many times. The genes are TRBV5-1 and TRBJ2-3; perhaps TRBD1 as D (6 bases). V was clipped by 1 base and J by 4 bases, with 7 bases between them. Germline values: CDR1 SGHRS, CDR2 YFSETQ. CDR3 length: 13 residues. The DNA for the CDR3 is TGCGCCAGCAGCTTGCAGGGGCCAGATACGCAGTATTTT. It yields the protein CASSLQGPDTQYF.

This clonotype was found many times. The chain employs TRBV6-1 and TRBJ1-5; perhaps TRBD1 as D (5 bases). CDR1 is MNHNS, CDR2 SASEGT, per germline. The CDR3 spans 13 residues. Trimming left V 4 bases short and J 6 bases short, with 10 bases between. CDR3 residues: CASSGGVGQPQHF. For the CDR3, the DNA is TGTGCCAGCAGTGGGGGGGTCGGTCAGCCCCAGCATTTT.

This clonotype was detected a few times. The chain employs TRBV18 and TRBJ1-1; perhaps TRBD1 as D (6 bases). The ends were cut back, 4 bases at V and 1 base at J, with 13 bases in the middle. This CDR3 region has 15 residues. CDR1 and CDR2 from the germline V gene are KGHSH and LQKENI. This CDR3 reads CASSRDMTGNTEAFF. CDR3 DNA sequence: TGTGCCAGCTCACGGGATATGACAGGGAACACTGAAGCTTTCTTT.

This clonotype has at least ten counts. The genes are TRBV2 and TRBJ2-2; D may be TRBD1 (5 bases). The CDR3 loop spans 16 amino acids. V was cut by 4 bases and J by 1 base, with 13 bases left in between. CDR1 and CDR2 from the germline V gene are SNHLY and FYNNEI. The DNA of the CDR3 is TGTGCCAGCAGTGTCCAGGGAACGAAGAACACCGGGGAGCTGTTTTTT. This encodes CASSVQGTKNTGELFF.

About this clonotype itself: The final CDR3 position lacks the conserved phenylalanine or tryptophan, pointing to a likely read error. The DNA is omitted, as the CDR3 cannot be located on it reliably, and the CDR3 follows TCRdb's listing. V and J are TRBV2 and TRBJ2-7; the table's D call of TRBD2 was not tested on the DNA. The CDR3 is 10 amino acids in total, end residues counted. Germline values: CDR1 SNHLY, CDR2 FYNNEI. The chain's CDR3 is CASSEARGSG.

The V gene is TRBV4-1, the J gene TRBJ1-2; tentative D call: TRBD1 (5 bases). The CDR3 has 19 residues. The ends were cut back, 0 bases at V and 0 bases at J, with 20 bases in the middle. The germline V gene encodes CDR1 MGHRA and CDR2 YSYEKL. This CDR3 reads CASSQEMGRVLGSNYGYTF. As DNA, the CDR3 is TGCGCCAGCAGCCAAGAGATGGGCAGGGTATTAGGATCTAACTATGGCTACACCTTC.

This clonotype was seen repeatedly, ten times or more. A junction end diverges from the germline sequence, so it may reflect a read error. The rearrangement links TRBV2 to TRBJ1-2; tentative D call: TRBD1 (5 bases). Per germline, CDR1 SNHLY and CDR2 FYNNEI. The CDR3 loop spans 13 amino acids. The CDR3 loop is CANSRDRSFGYTF. The CDR3 nucleotides are TGTGCCAACAGTCGGGACCGATCCTTCGGCTACACCTTC.

This sequence joins TRBV6-1 and TRBJ2-7; D perhaps matches TRBD1 (5 bases). V gave up 0 bases and J gave up 6 bases, with 9 bases separating them. The length of the CDR3 is 13 residues. From germline, CDR1 is MNHNS and CDR2 SASEGT. The CDR3 nucleotides read TGTGCCAGCAGTGAAGCGGTTAGGGGCGAGCAGTACTTC. Protein: CASSEAVRGEQYF.

This clonotype was found many times. V is TRBV19 and J is TRBJ2-6; tentatively, D is TRBD1 or TRBD2 (5 bases each). V lost 1 base, J lost 0 bases, and 16 bases lay in between. The CDR3 is 19 residues long. Germline-derived CDR1 and CDR2 are LNHDA and SQIVND (reference sequence). The CDR3 spells CASSIGQGVSSSGANVLTF. In nucleotides, the CDR3 is TGTGCCAGTAGTATAGGTCAGGGAGTTTCGAGCTCTGGGGCCAACGTCCTGACTTTC.

This clonotype has ten or more counts. This sequence joins TRBV2 and TRBJ2-5; D perhaps matches TRBD2 (5 bases). Germline CDR1 reads SNHLY; CDR2 reads FYNNEI. The V end lost 5 bases, the J end lost 5 bases, and 12 bases lay between the germline ends. This CDR3 comprises 13 residues. The CDR3 sequence: CASSSGKAETQYF. In DNA form, the CDR3 reads TGTGCCAGCAGTAGCGGCAAAGCGGAGACCCAGTACTTC.

Only one count was recorded for this clonotype. The J gene is TRBJ2-1, the V gene TRBV10-2, with a weak D call TRBD1 (6 bases). Germline-derived CDR1 and CDR2 are WSHSY and SAAADI. This CDR3 comprises 13 residues. Trimming removed 7 bases at V and 8 bases at J, with 15 bases between. CDR3 loop: CASKQGTTHEQFF. As DNA, the CDR3 is TGCGCCAGCAAGCAGGGGACCACACATGAGCAGTTCTTC.

The chain combines TRBV5-1 with TRBJ2-7; 10 bases line up with TRBD1. Trimming removed 0 bases from V and 2 bases from J; junction bases left unmatched: 5. CDR3 length equals 16 residues. Germline assignment: CDR1 SGHRS and CDR2 YFSETQ. CDR3 amino acids: CASSLARGQGTYEQYF. DNA for the CDR3: TGCGCCAGCAGCTTGGCAAGGGGACAGGGGACCTACGAGCAGTACTTC.

This clonotype appeared many times. V gene TRBV10-1 combines with J gene TRBJ2-3, with unresolved D. Germline V gene sequence: CDR1 WNHNN, CDR2 SYGVQD (reference sequence). Trimming pared 3 bases from V and 5 bases from J, leaving 15 bases between. This CDR3 has 15 residues. The CDR3 DNA reads TGCGCCAGCAGTGAAAATTCTTCCCCAGGAGATACGCAGTATTTT. Protein sequence: CASSENSSPGDTQYF.

The J gene is TRBJ1-3, the V gene TRBV19, with TRBD1 as a possible D gene (5 bases). Trimming took 5 bases from V and 8 from J, leaving 13 bases between them. The CDR3 runs to 13 residues. Germline CDR1 reads LNHDA; CDR2 reads SQIVND (reference sequence). The CDR3 DNA follows: TGTGCCAGTAGTCCAGGGTATGGCTACACCATATATTTT. It specifies CASSPGYGYTIYF. The whole variable domain, filled in from reference TRBV19 and TRBJ1-3, reads DGGITQSPKYLFRKEGQNVTLSCEQNLNHDAMYWYRQDPGQGLRLIYYSQIVNDFQKGDIAEGYSVSREKKESFPLTVTSAQKNPTAFYLCASSPGYGYTIYFGEGSWLTVV.

This clonotype appeared many times. The rearrangement joins TRBV6-2 or TRBV6-3 to TRBJ2-7; possibly TRBD1 for D (6 bases). The CDR3 has 14 residues. CDR1 is MNHEY and CDR2 is SVGEGT in the germline V gene. The V gene lost 2 bases and the J gene lost 1 base, with 9 bases spanning the gap. The CDR3: CASSYGQISYEQYF. CDR3 sequence (DNA): TGTGCCAGCAGTTACGGACAGATTTCCTACGAGCAGTACTTC.

The rearrangement links TRBV20-1 to TRBJ2-7, with 7 positions matching TRBD1. The CDR3 totals 14 residues. Trimming took 6 bases from V and 1 from J; bases not matched to a gene: 9. The germline V gene encodes CDR1 DFQATT and CDR2 SNEGSKA (reference sequence). The chain's CDR3 is CSALRTGISYEQYF. The CDR3 nucleotides read TGCAGTGCCCTAAGGACAGGTATTTCCTACGAGCAGTACTTC.

The sample holds many counts of this clonotype. This sequence joins TRBV5-4 and TRBJ2-3, with 10 bases matching TRBD2. The CDR3 consists of 16 residues. Germline V gene lookup returns CDR1 SGHNT and CDR2 YYREEE (reference sequence). V lost 0 bases to trimming and J lost 1 base; unmatched junction nucleotides: 2. The CDR3 nucleotides are TGTGCCAGCAGCTTGGGGCTAGCGGGGGGCACAGATACGCAGTATTTT. This gives the protein CASSLGLAGGTDTQYF. Variable domain in full (rest from reference TRBV5-4 and TRBJ2-3): ETGVTQSPTHLIKTRGQQVTLRCSSQSGHNTVSWYQQALGQGPQFIFQYYREEENGRGNFPPRFSGLQFPNYSSELNVNALELDDSALYLCASSLGLAGGTDTQYFGPGTRLTVL.

This clonotype was seen ten or more times. The chain combines TRBV6-5 with TRBJ1-3; a possible D gene is TRBD1 (5 bases). The length of the CDR3 is 14 residues. The V end lost 4 bases, the J end lost 4 bases, and 11 bases lay between the germline ends. Germline V lookup: CDR1 MNHEY, CDR2 SVGAGI. CDR3 protein: CASSFEGQGNTIYF. DNA for the CDR3: TGTGCCAGCAGTTTCGAGGGGCAGGGAAACACCATATATTTT.

The J gene is TRBJ1-2, the V gene TRBV29-1, with D tentatively TRBD1 (5 bases). This CDR3 has 13 amino acids. Germline V CDR1 and CDR2: SQVTM, ANQGSEA. The germline V and J ends were trimmed by 2 bases and 5 bases, with 12 bases remaining between them. This CDR3 is CSVERQGEYGYTF. Here the CDR3 DNA reads TGCAGCGTTGAAAGGCAGGGTGAATATGGCTACACCTTC.

This chain joins TRBV5-6 and TRBJ1-2; D not resolved. This CDR3 has 14 residues. V was clipped by 4 bases and J by 4 bases, with 14 bases between them. Germline CDR1 is SGHDT and CDR2 is YYEEEE. The CDR3 nucleotides read TGTGCCAGCAGCCCTGGCCAGGCGGTCTATGGCTACACCTTC. The encoded protein is CASSPGQAVYGYTF.

The chain is built from TRBV19 and TRBJ1-2; 7 nucleotides match TRBD1. This CDR3 region has 13 residues. Germline V gene lookup returns CDR1 LNHDA and CDR2 SQIVND (reference sequence). The ends lost 2 bases at V and 7 bases at J; junction bases unmatched: 4. The CDR3 sequence is CASSIRGQGGYTF. In DNA, the CDR3 is TGTGCCAGTAGTATAAGGGGGCAAGGTGGCTACACCTTC.

This clonotype was recorded many times. The V and J genes are TRBV6-1 and TRBJ2-3; 10 bases are a match to TRBD2. V lost 6 bases, J lost 2 bases, and 5 bases stayed unmatched. Germline V gives CDR1 MNHNS, CDR2 SASEGT. This CDR3 region has 15 residues. This chain's CDR3 is CASRTSGATTDTQYF. The CDR3 nucleotides read TGTGCCAGCAGAACTAGCGGGGCTACCACAGATACGCAGTATTTT.